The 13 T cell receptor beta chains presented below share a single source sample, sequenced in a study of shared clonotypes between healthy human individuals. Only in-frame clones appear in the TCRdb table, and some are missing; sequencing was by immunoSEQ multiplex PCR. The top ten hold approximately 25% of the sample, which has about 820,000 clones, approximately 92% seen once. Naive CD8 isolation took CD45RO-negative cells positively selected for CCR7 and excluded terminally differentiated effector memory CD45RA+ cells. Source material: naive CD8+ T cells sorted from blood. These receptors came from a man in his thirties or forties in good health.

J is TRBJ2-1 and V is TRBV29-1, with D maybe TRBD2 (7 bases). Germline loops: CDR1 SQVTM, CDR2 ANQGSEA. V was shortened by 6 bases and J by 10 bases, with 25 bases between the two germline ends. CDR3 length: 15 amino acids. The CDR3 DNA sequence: TGCAGCGTCCATTTAGCGGGTTCTGGGGGCCCAGAGCAGTTCTTC. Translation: CSVHLAGSGGPEQFF.

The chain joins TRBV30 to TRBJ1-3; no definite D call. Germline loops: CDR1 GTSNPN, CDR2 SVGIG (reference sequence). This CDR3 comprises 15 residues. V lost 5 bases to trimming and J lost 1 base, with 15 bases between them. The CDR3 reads CAWVEGSSSGNTIYF. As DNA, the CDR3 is TGTGCCTGGGTTGAGGGCAGTTCATCTGGAAACACCATATATTTT.

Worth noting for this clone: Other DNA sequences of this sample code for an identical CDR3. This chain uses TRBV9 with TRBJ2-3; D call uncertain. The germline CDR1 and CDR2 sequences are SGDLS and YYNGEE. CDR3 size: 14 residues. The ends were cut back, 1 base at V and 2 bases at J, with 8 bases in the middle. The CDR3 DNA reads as TGTGCCAGCAGCGTATCAGGAAACACAGATACGCAGTATTTT. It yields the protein CASSVSGNTDTQYF.

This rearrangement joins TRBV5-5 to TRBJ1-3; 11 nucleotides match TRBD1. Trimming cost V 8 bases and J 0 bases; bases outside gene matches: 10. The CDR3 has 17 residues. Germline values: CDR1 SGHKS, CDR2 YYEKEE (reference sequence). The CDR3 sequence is CASTGQGALSSGNTIYF. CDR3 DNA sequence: TGTGCCAGTACAGGACAGGGGGCCTTGAGCTCTGGAAACACCATATATTTT.

CDR3: CASSEADRAYEQYF. CDR3 sequence (DNA): TGTGCCAGCAGTGAAGCCGACAGGGCCTACGAGCAGTACTTC. The rearrangement joins TRBV25-1 to TRBJ2-7; 7 nucleotides match TRBD1. Germline V gene sequence: CDR1 MGHDK, CDR2 SYGVNS. Germline trimming cut 2 bases from V and 2 bases from J; bases unmatched to any gene: 3. CDR3 length: 14 amino acids.

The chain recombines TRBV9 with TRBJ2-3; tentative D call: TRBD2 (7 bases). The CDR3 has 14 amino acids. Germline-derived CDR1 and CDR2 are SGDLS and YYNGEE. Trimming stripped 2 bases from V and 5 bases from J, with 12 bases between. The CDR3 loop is CASSVSGEGDTQYF. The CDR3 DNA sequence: TGTGCCAGCAGCGTTTCAGGGGAGGGAGATACGCAGTATTTT. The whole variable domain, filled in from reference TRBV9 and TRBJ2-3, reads DSGVTQTPKHLITATGQRVTLRCSPRSGDLSVYWYQQSLDQGLQFLIQYYNGEERAKGNILERFSAQQFPDLHSELNLSSLELGDSALYFCASSVSGEGDTQYFGPGTRLTVL.

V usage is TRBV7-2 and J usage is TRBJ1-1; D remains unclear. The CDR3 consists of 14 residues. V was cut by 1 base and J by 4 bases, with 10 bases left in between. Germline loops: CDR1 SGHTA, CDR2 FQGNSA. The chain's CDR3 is CASSLEPASTEAFF. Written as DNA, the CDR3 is TGTGCCAGCAGCTTAGAGCCAGCAAGCACTGAAGCTTTCTTT.

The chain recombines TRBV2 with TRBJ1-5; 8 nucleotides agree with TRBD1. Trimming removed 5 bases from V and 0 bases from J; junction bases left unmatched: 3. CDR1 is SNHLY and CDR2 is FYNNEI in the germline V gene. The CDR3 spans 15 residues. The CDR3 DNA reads TGTGCCAGCAGTTATGGACAGGGTAGCAATCAGCCCCAGCATTTT. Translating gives CASSYGQGSNQPQHF.

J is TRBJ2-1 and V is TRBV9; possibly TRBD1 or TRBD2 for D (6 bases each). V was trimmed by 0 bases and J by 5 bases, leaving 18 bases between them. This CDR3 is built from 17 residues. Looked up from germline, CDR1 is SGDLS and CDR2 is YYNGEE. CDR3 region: CASSVEGDSWEDNEQFF. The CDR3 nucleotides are TGTGCCAGCAGCGTAGAGGGGGACTCGTGGGAGGACAATGAGCAGTTCTTC.

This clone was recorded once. The CDR3 here is CASSPFYRSGNTIYF. The CDR3 DNA reads TGCGCCAGCAGCCCATTCTATCGTTCTGGAAACACCATATATTTT. The genes are TRBV4-1 and TRBJ1-3; D is unresolved. The CDR3 is 15 amino acids. The germline gives CDR1 MGHRA, CDR2 YSYEKL. V was clipped by 4 bases and J by 1 base, with 11 bases between them.

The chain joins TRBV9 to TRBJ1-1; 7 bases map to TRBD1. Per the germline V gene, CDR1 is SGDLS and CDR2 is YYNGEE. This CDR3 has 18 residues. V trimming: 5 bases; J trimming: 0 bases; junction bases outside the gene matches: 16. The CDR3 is CASSDIGQDHPMNTEAFF. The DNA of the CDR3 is TGTGCCAGCAGTGACATCGGACAGGACCACCCCATGAACACTGAAGCTTTCTTT.

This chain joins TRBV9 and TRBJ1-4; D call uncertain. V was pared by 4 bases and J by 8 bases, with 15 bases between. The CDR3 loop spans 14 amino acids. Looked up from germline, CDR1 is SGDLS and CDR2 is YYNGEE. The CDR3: CASSPDGLAEKLFF. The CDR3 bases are TGTGCCAGCAGCCCAGACGGGTTAGCCGAAAAACTGTTTTTT.

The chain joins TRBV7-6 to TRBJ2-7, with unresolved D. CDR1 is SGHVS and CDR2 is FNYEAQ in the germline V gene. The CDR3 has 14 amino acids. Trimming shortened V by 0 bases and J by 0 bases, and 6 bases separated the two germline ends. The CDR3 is CASSLATDSYEQYF. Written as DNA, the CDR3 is TGTGCCAGCAGCTTAGCGACTGACTCCTACGAGCAGTACTTC.